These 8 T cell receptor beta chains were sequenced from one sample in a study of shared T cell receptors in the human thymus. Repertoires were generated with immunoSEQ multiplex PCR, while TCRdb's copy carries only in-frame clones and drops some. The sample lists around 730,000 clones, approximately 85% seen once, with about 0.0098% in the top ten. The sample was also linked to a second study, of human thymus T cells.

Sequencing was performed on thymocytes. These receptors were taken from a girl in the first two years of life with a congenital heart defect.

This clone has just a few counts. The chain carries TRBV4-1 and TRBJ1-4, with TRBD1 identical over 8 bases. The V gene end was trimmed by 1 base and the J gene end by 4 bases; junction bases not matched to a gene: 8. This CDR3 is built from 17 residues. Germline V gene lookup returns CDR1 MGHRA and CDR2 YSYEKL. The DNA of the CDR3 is TGCGCCAGCAGCCAAGCGGGACAGGTCCAGTATAATGAAAAACTGTTTTTT. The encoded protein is CASSQAGQVQYNEKLFF.

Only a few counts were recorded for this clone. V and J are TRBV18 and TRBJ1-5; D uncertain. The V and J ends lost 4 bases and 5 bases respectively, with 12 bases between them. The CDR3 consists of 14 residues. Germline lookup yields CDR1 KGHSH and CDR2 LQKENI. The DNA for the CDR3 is TGTGCCAGCTCACTGTCGAGGGCCCATCAGCCCCAGCATTTT. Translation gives CASSLSRAHQPQHF.

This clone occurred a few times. The CDR3 sequence: CASSLVEGARGYGYTF. CDR3 nucleotide sequence: TGTGCCAGCAGCTTGGTGGAGGGGGCGCGGGGCTATGGCTACACCTTC. This chain links TRBV5-4 with TRBJ1-2; 7 bases match TRBD1. This CDR3 region has 16 residues. CDR1 SGHNT and CDR2 YYREEE come from the germline V gene (reference sequence). The V segment lost 0 bases and the J segment 4 bases; nucleotides outside the gene matches: 9.

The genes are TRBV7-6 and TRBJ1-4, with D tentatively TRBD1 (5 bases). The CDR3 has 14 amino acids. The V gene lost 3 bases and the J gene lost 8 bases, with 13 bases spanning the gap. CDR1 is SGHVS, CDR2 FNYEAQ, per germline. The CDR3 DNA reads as TGTGCCAGCAGCTTTCAGGGCTTGGGGGAAAAACTGTTTTTT. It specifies CASSFQGLGEKLFF.

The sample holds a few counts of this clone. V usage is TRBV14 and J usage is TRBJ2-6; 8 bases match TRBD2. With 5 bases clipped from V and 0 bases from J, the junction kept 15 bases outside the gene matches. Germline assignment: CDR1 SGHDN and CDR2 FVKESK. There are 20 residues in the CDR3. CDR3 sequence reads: CASSSRSQRGTFSGANVLTF. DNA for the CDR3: TGTGCCAGCAGCTCTCGATCTCAGCGGGGGACTTTCTCTGGGGCCAACGTCCTGACTTTC.

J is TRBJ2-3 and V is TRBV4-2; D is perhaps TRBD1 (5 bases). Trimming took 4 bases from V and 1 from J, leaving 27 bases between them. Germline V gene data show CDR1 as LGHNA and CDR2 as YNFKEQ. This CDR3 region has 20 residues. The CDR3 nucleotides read TGTGCCAGCAGCCGTAAGGTGGGGCGCGGCCCCGGGTGCTGCACAGATACGCAGTATTTT. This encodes CASSRKVGRGPGCCTDTQYF.

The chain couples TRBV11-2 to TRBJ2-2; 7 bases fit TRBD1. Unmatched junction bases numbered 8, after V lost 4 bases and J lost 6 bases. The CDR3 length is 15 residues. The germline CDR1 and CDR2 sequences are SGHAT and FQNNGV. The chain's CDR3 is CASSSRQGLAGELFF. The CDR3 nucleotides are TGTGCCAGCAGCTCCCGACAGGGTTTGGCCGGGGAGCTGTTTTTT.

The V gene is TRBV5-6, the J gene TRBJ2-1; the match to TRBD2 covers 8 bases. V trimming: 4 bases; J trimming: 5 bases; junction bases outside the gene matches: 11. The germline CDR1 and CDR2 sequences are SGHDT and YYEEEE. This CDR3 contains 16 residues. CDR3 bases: TGTGCCAGCAGCCACTTTGGGCGGGGGGAAAACAATGAGCAGTTCTTC. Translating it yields CASSHFGRGENNEQFF.